Listed below are T cell receptor beta chains from one sample, sequenced in a study of blood T cells in healthy people across ages. MiXCR, applied by TCRdb to the 5' RACE reads, yields one record per CDR3 protein. The sample shows about 830,000 distinct CDR3 sequences, approximately 59% of them seen only once. The sequencing input was blood. The receptors here all came from a man aged 25-45 years in good health. Each CDR3 is given with its conserved first and last residue. The D gene is left open where the match is weak. Expanded clones are given a class, and other clones once, few, many or no size at all.

J gene | clone size | V gene | D gene | CDR3 length | CDR3 DNA | CDR3 protein
TRBJ2-1 | NA | TRBV2 | NA | 15 | TGTGCCAGCAGCCCCAACGGGGGAGCCGGTAATGAGCAGTTCTTC | CASSPNGGAGNEQFF
TRBJ2-1 | NA | TRBV7-8 | TRBD2 | 18 | TGTGCCAGCAGCACCACCGGGACTAGCGGGGCCCTCTACAATGAGCAGTTCTTC | CASSTTGTSGALYNEQFF
TRBJ2-7 | NA | TRBV29-1 | NA | 12 | TGCAGCGTGAGCTGGGGGTCCTACGAGCAGTACTTC | CSVSWGSYEQYF
TRBJ1-2 | many | TRBV20-1 | NA | 14 | TGCAGTGCTAGAGATCTCCGAAAATGGTATGGCTACACCTTC | CSARDLRKWYGYTF
TRBJ2-3 | NA | TRBV10-3 | TRBD2 | 19 | TGTGCCATCAGTGAGTCAAGCGGGGGGGCTTTGGTGGCCCCAGATACGCAGTATTTT | CAISESSGGALVAPDTQYF
TRBJ2-1 | few | TRBV5-4 | TRBD1 | 16 | TGTGCCAGCAGCTTGTACAGGACAGGGGGTGTGGATGAGCAGTTCTTC | CASSLYRTGGVDEQFF
TRBJ1-5 | few | TRBV12-3/TRBV12-4 | NA | 14 | TGTGCCAGCAGTTTTGGGTATAGCAATCAGCCCCAGCATTTT | CASSFGYSNQPQHF
TRBJ2-7 | NA | TRBV21-1 | NA | 11 | TGCGCCAGCCCTCCGCTGAGTAGCCAGTACTTC | CASPPLSSQYF
TRBJ1-2 | NA | TRBV20-1 | NA | 13 | TGCAGTGCTACGTTGACGGGGACCTATGGCTACACCTTC | CSATLTGTYGYTF
TRBJ1-6 | few | TRBV7-9 | NA | 18 | TGTGCCAGCAGCTTACGTGCGGGCGACGGCTCCTATAATTCACCCCTCCACTTT | CASSLRAGDGSYNSPLHF
TRBJ1-4 | NA | TRBV12-3/TRBV12-4 | NA | 14 | TGTGCCAGCAGCAGGATGTTAACTAATGAAAAACTGTTTTTT | CASSRMLTNEKLFF
TRBJ2-7 | NA | TRBV29-1 | NA | 10 | TGCAGCGCCCTTCAGGACGAGCAGTACTTC | CSALQDEQYF
TRBJ2-3 | NA | TRBV29-1 | NA | 13 | TGCAGCGCTGACCAGGGTAGCACAGATACGCAGTATTTT | CSADQGSTDTQYF
TRBJ2-1 | NA | TRBV10-3 | NA | 15 | TGTGCCATCAGTGAGGCGGGGTCCAATTACAATGAGCAGTTCTTC | CAISEAGSNYNEQFF
TRBJ2-3 | few | TRBV5-6 | NA | 12 | TGTGCCAGCAGCATGCTCACAGATACGCAGTATTTT | CASSMLTDTQYF
TRBJ2-5 | NA | TRBV13 | NA | 14 | TGTGCCAGCAGCGTACATGGGCTACAAGAGACCCAGTACTTC | CASSVHGLQETQYF
TRBJ2-7 | NA | TRBV15 | TRBD1 | 14 | TGTGCCACCAGCACCGGACAGGGCCTGGACGAGCAGTACTTC | CATSTGQGLDEQYF
TRBJ2-6 | NA | TRBV2 | NA | 15 | TGTGCCAGCAGAAGGGTTCTCTCTGGGGCCAACGTCCTGACTTTC | CASRRVLSGANVLTF
TRBJ2-1 | many | TRBV29-1 | NA | 11 | TGCAGCGTTGCTGGCTACAATGAGCAGTTCTTC | CSVAGYNEQFF
TRBJ2-2 | NA | TRBV2 | TRBD2 | 17 | TGTGCCAGCACATCTCTAGCGGGGGGGCGAGGCACCGGGGAGCTGTTTTTT | CASTSLAGGRGTGELFF
TRBJ2-7 | NA | TRBV12-3/TRBV12-4 | TRBD1 | 14 | TGTGCCAGCAGCTGGGGACAGGGTCAATACGAGCAGTACTTC | CASSWGQGQYEQYF
TRBJ2-3 | NA | TRBV28 | NA | 17 | TGTGCCAGCATTCAGCCAGGGTTAGGGGGGTTCACAGATACGCAGTATTTT | CASIQPGLGGFTDTQYF
TRBJ2-7 | few | TRBV29-1 | TRBD1 | 13 | TGCAGCGGAAAGGACAGGCGCTCCTACGAGCAGTACTTC | CSGKDRRSYEQYF
TRBJ1-1 | NA | TRBV5-1 | TRBD1 | 15 | TGCGCCAGCAGCTTTGGGGACAGGGGGATCACTGAAGCTTTCTTT | CASSFGDRGITEAFF
TRBJ2-7 | NA | TRBV28 | TRBD1 | 14 | TGTGCCAGCAGGGGGGGGACAGGGCTCTACGAGCAGTACTTC | CASRGGTGLYEQYF
TRBJ2-7 | few | TRBV28 | NA | 15 | TGTGCCAGCAGTACTTCCGGGACCGAGACCTACGAGCAGTACTTC | CASSTSGTETYEQYF
TRBJ2-5 | NA | TRBV7-8 | TRBD2 | 15 | TGTGCCAGCAGCCCACTAGCGGGTATACAAGAGACCCAGTACTTC | CASSPLAGIQETQYF
TRBJ1-5 | NA | TRBV20-1 | TRBD1 | 15 | TGCAGTGCTAGCCGGGACAGGGGGCTTAATCAGCCCCAGCATTTT | CSASRDRGLNQPQHF
TRBJ1-4 | few | TRBV4-2 | TRBD1 | 14 | TGTGCCAGCACCTCGGGACAGTATAATGAAAAACTGTTTTTT | CASTSGQYNEKLFF
TRBJ1-1 | NA | TRBV28 | NA | 14 | TGTGCCAGCAGGGAGGACAATTTGAACACTGAAGCTTTCTTT | CASREDNLNTEAFF
TRBJ2-6 | few | TRBV28 | NA | 18 | TGTGCCAGCAGCCTGCAGGGGTTCCCACCCTCTGGGGCCAACGTCCTGACTTTC | CASSLQGFPPSGANVLTF
TRBJ2-1 | NA | TRBV12-3/TRBV12-4 | NA | 12 | TGTGCCAGCAGTCCTGCCTTCAATGAGCAGTTCTTC | CASSPAFNEQFF
TRBJ2-7 | NA | TRBV20-1 | NA | 15 | TGCAGTGCTACTCAGGAGGGTGGAGGTCTCTACGAGCAGTACTTC | CSATQEGGGLYEQYF
TRBJ2-3 | once | TRBV9 | NA | 17 | TGTGCCAGCAGCGTAGAGGGGTTCGCGGGGCGCACAGATACGCAGTATTTT | CASSVEGFAGRTDTQYF
TRBJ2-1 | NA | TRBV3-1 | TRBD1 | 16 | TGTGCCAGCAGTCTACGACAGGGGGCAGGCTACAATGAGCAGTTCTTC | CASSLRQGAGYNEQFF
TRBJ2-5 | few | TRBV20-1 | NA | 15 | TGCAGTGCTAGAGGCGCGCTAGGGGTTCAAGAGACCCAGTACTTC | CSARGALGVQETQYF
TRBJ2-3 | NA | TRBV7-3 | NA | 16 | TGTGCCAGCAGCACCCAGGGACCCAAGCTGGGAGATACGCAGTATTTT | CASSTQGPKLGDTQYF
TRBJ2-3 | NA | TRBV29-1 | TRBD2 | 14 | TGCAGCGTCGCCGGGGCGGGGGGCGGGGATACGCAGTATTTT | CSVAGAGGGDTQYF
TRBJ2-1 | few | TRBV7-6 | NA | 13 | TGTGCCAGCAGCCTTGACATGTACAATGAGCAGTTCTTC | CASSLDMYNEQFF
TRBJ1-2 | NA | TRBV2 | TRBD1 | 16 | TGTGCCAGCAATTTTGGACAGGAGGCGTATAACTATGGCTACACCTTC | CASNFGQEAYNYGYTF
TRBJ1-1 | NA | TRBV24-1 | NA | 12 | TGTGCCACCAGTTCGGGACACGATTTAACTTTCTTT | CATSSGHDLTFF
TRBJ1-2 | once | TRBV25-1 | NA | 14 | TGTGCCAGCAGTGGTCGGGGAGCTAACTATGGCTACACCTTC | CASSGRGANYGYTF
TRBJ2-1 | few | TRBV3-1 | NA | 16 | TGTGCCAGCAGCCAAGATAAGGGTATGAGGTACAATGAGCAGTTCTTC | CASSQDKGMRYNEQFF
TRBJ2-3 | NA | TRBV7-2 | NA | 15 | TGTGCCAGCAGCTTCGGGGAAATACGCACAGATACGCAGTATTTT | CASSFGEIRTDTQYF
TRBJ2-5 | NA | TRBV25-1 | NA | 14 | TGTGCCAGCGAGGAGGGGCAGACTCAAGAGACCCAGTACTTC | CASEEGQTQETQYF
TRBJ1-1 | NA | TRBV20-1 | NA | 14 | TGCAGTGCCTTAAAACAGATATTGAACACTGAAGCTTTCTTT | CSALKQILNTEAFF
TRBJ2-5 | NA | TRBV3-1 | TRBD2 | 15 | TGTGCCAGCAGCCGATCCCCGACTAGCGGAGAGACCCAGTACTTC | CASSRSPTSGETQYF
TRBJ2-7 | NA | TRBV10-3 | NA | 14 | TGTGCCATCAGTGGTAGGGACAAGTCCTACGAGCAGTACTTC | CAISGRDKSYEQYF
TRBJ2-1 | NA | TRBV28 | TRBD2 | 15 | TGTGCCAGCAGTCCCGGACGAGCGGGGGGTGATGAGCAGTTCTTC | CASSPGRAGGDEQFF
TRBJ2-1 | NA | TRBV4-3 | TRBD2 | 18 | TGCGCCAGCAGCCAAGATACGTCTAGCGGGGGCCTCTACAATGAGCAGTTCTTC | CASSQDTSSGGLYNEQFF
TRBJ1-5 | NA | TRBV7-2 | NA | 14 | TGTGCCAGCAGCTTAGCGAGGGTTAGGCAGCCCCAGCATTTT | CASSLARVRQPQHF
TRBJ2-7 | few | TRBV29-1 | NA | 14 | TGCAGCGGTGGCGTGTCTGGGACACACTACGAGCAGTACTTC | CSGGVSGTHYEQYF
TRBJ2-7 | few | TRBV3-1 | NA | 15 | TGTGCCAGCAGCACCCCCAGTGGATCTTCCCACGAGCAGTACTTC | CASSTPSGSSHEQYF
TRBJ1-2 | NA | TRBV7-8 | NA | 12 | TGTGCCAGCAGCTTATCGTCCTGTGGCTACACCTTC | CASSLSSCGYTF